This T cell receptor beta chain was profiled in a study of long-term antiretroviral therapy in people with HIV. Study information: The earliest samples came about a decade before the 2015 immediate-ART recommendation.

A v3.0 immunoSEQ assay was performed at survey level. TCRdb's copy holds only in-frame clones and misses some; the assay was immunoSEQ multiplex PCR. The sample lists 20,000 to 25,000 clones; just under 85% were seen once. This clone has more than one count but fewer than ten. The sample here was unsorted PBMCs, taken roughly 4 years after starting antiretroviral therapy. This sequence originates from a man aged 18-30 years with HIV.

CDR3 region: CASSGRESYGYTF. The CDR3 nucleotides read TGTGCCAGCAGTGGTCGGGAGAGCTATGGCTACACCTTC. The chain has TRBV2 and TRBJ1-2; D is undetermined. The V end lost 4 bases, the J end lost 4 bases, and 10 bases lay between the germline ends. The CDR3 is made up of 13 amino acids. The germline V gene has CDR1 SNHLY and CDR2 FYNNEI.